This TCR beta chain was observed in a study of identical twins. Trimming cost V 8 bases and J 2 bases, with 13 bases left between them. The germline V gene encodes CDR1 MDHEN and CDR2 SYDVKM. The CDR3 is 14 amino acids. The table lists this clonotype with many counts. The antigen is unknown. Each cDNA held unique molecular identifiers, and template switching gave it a universal primer site. TCRdb re-called the 5' RACE reads with MiXCR, one entry per CDR3 protein. The sample has approximately 220,000 distinct CDR3 sequences, around 6.8% seen once. Healthy Caucasian individuals made up all the donors. Overall study findings and caveats: Clonotypes of the beta chain that were abundant in cord blood carried fewer insertions (memory repertoires showed none). Excess sharing by twins proved weaker in beta out-of-frame sequences.

These data were also reused for a study on yellow fever vaccine responses in identical twins.

The sequence was obtained from a woman aged 18-29 years in good health. The source material was memory (CD45RO+) T cells sorted from blood. The genes are TRBV28 and TRBJ1-5; D gene unclear. The CDR3 loop reads CASLPPGGNQPQHF. The CDR3 DNA sequence: TGTGCCAGCTTACCCCCCGGGGGCAATCAGCCCCAGCATTTT.